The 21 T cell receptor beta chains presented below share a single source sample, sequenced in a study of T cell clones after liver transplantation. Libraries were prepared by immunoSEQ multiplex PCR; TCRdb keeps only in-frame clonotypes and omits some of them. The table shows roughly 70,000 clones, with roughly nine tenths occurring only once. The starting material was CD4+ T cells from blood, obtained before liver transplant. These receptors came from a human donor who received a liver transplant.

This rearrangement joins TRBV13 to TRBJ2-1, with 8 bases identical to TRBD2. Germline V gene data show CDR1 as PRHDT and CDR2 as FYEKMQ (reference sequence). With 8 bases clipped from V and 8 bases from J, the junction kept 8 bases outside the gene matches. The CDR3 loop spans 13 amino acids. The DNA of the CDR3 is TGTGCCAGCTTTCGGCGGGAGGTGGATGAGCAGTTCTTC. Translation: CASFRREVDEQFF.

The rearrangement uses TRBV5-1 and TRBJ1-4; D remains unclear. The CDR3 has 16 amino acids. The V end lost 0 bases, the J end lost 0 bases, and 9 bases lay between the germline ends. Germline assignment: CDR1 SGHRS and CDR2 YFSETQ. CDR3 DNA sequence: TGCGCCAGCAGCTTGGAAGACATTGCAACTAATGAAAAACTGTTTTTT. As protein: CASSLEDIATNEKLFF.

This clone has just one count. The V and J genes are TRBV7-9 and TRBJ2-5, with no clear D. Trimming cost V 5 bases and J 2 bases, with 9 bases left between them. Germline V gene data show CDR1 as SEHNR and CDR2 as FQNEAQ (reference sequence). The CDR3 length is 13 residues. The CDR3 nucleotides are TGTGCCAGCAGCCCATCCCCACAAGAGACCCAGTACTTC. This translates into CASSPSPQETQYF.

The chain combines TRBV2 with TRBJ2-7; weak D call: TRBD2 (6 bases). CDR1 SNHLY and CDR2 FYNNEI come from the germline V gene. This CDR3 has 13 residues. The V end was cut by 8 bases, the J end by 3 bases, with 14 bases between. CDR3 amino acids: CASSSVTNYEQYF. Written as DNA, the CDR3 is TGTGCCAGCTCTAGCGTTACCAACTACGAGCAGTACTTC.

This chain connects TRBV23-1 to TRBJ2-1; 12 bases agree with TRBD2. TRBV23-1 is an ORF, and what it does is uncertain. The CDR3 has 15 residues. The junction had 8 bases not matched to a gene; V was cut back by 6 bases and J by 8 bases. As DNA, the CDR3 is TGCGCCAGCAGCCAGGTGACTAGCGGGAGAGATGAGCAGTTCTTC. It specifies CASSQVTSGRDEQFF.

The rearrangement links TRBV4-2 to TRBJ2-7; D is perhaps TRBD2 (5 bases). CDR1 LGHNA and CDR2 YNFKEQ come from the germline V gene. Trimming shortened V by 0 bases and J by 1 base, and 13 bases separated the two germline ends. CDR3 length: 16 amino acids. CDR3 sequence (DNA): TGTGCCAGCAGCCAAGAGGACTTCCTGGGGTCCTACGAGCAGTACTTC. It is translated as CASSQEDFLGSYEQYF.

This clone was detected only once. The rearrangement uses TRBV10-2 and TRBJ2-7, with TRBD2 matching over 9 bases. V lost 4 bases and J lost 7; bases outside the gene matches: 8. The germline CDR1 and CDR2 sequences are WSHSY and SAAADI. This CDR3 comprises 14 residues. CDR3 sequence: CASSGAGGPGEQYF. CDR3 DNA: TGCGCCAGCAGTGGGGCGGGAGGGCCAGGGGAGCAGTACTTC.

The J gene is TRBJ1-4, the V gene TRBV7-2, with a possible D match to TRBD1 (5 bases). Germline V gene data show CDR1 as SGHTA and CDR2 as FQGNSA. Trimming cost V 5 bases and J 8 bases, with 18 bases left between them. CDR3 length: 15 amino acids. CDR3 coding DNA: TGTGCCAGCAGCATCGGGAGGGGTAGGGGCGAAAAACTGTTTTTT. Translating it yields CASSIGRGRGEKLFF.

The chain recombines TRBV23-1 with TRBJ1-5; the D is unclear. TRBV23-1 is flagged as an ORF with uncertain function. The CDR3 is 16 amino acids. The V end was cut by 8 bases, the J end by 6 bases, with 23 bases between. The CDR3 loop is CASCSPPRKGSQPQHF. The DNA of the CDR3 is TGCGCCAGCTGCTCCCCCCCTAGGAAGGGTAGTCAGCCCCAGCATTTT.

The CDR3: CASSADSLLTGELFF. In DNA form, the CDR3 reads TGCGCCAGCAGCGCCGACAGTCTCCTCACCGGGGAGCTGTTTTTT. V gene TRBV5-1 combines with J gene TRBJ2-2, with a possible D match to TRBD1 (5 bases). The CDR3 is made up of 15 amino acids. Germline CDR1 reads SGHRS; CDR2 reads YFSETQ. The germline V and J ends were trimmed by 4 bases and 4 bases, with 14 bases remaining between them.

The CDR3 loop reads CASSLGGPYEQYF. CDR3 nucleotides: TGTGCCAGCAGTTTGGGGGGACCTTACGAGCAGTACTTC. V gene TRBV28 combines with J gene TRBJ2-7, with a possible D match to TRBD2 (6 bases). The germline V gene encodes CDR1 MDHEN and CDR2 SYDVKM. The CDR3 has 13 residues. V was cut by 3 bases and J by 4 bases, with 10 bases left in between.

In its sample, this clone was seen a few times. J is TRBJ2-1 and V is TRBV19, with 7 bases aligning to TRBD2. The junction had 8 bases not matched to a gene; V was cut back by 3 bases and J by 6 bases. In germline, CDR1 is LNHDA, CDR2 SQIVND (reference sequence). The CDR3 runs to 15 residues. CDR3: CASSMPSGIRNEQFF. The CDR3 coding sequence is TGTGCCAGTAGTATGCCCAGCGGGATACGCAATGAGCAGTTCTTC.

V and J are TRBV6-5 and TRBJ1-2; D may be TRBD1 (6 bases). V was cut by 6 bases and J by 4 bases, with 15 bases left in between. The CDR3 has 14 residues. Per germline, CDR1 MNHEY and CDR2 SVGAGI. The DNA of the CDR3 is TGTGCCAGCAGCCCACAGGGAACTACCTATGGCTACACCTTC. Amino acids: CASSPQGTTYGYTF.

The chain's CDR3 is CASSPGQGSTGELFF. DNA of the CDR3: TGTGCCAGCAGTCCAGGACAGGGGAGCACCGGGGAGCTGTTTTTT. This sequence joins TRBV27 and TRBJ2-2; 9 bases are a match to TRBD1. The germline V gene encodes CDR1 MNHEY and CDR2 SMNVEV (reference sequence). The CDR3 is made up of 15 amino acids. Germline trimming cut 5 bases from V and 4 bases from J; bases unmatched to any gene: 5.

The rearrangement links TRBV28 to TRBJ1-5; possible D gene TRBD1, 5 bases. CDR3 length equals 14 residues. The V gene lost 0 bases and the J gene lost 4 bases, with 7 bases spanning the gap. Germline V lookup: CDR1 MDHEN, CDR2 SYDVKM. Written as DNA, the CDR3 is TGTGCCAGCAGTTTATGGGGGGGTAATCAGCCCCAGCATTTT. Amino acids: CASSLWGGNQPQHF.

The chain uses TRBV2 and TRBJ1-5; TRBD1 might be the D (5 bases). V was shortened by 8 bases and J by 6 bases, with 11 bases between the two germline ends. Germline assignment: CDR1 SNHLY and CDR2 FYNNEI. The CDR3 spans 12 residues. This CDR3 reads CASGGGSQPQHF. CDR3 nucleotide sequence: TGTGCCAGCGGCGGGGGTAGTCAGCCCCAGCATTTT.

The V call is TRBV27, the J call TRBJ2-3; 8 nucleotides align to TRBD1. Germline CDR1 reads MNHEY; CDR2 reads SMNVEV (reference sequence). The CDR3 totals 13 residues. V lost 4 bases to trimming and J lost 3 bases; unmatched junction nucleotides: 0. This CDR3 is CASSWTGTDTQYF. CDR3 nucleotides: TGTGCCAGCAGTTGGACAGGGACAGATACGCAGTATTTT.

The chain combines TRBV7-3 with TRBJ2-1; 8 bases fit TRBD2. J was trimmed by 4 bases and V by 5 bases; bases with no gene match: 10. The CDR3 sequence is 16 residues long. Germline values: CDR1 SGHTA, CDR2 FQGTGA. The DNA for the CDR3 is TGTGCCAGCAGCCCACAGCGGCGGGAGGTTTACAATGAGCAGTTCTTC. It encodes CASSPQRREVYNEQFF.

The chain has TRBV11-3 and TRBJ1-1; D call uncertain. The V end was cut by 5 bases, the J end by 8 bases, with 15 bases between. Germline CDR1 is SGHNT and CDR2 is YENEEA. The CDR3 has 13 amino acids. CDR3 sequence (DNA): TGTGCCAGCAGCCTCCCACTTCCGACGGAAGCTTTCTTT. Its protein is CASSLPLPTEAFF.

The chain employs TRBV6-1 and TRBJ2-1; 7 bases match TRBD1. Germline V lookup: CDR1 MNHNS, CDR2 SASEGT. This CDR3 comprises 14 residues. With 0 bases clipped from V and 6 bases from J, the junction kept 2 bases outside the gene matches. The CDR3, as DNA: TGTGCCAGCAGTGAAGCTGGACAGGTCAATGAGCAGTTCTTC. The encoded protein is CASSEAGQVNEQFF.

The DNA of the CDR3 is TGTGCCATCAGTGCGAGCGAAACAGCCAAAAACATTCAGTACTTC. Encoded protein: CAISASETAKNIQYF. V gene TRBV10-3 combines with J gene TRBJ2-4, with D unclear. The germline CDR1 and CDR2 sequences are ENHRY and SYGVKD. Trimming pared 4 bases from V and 0 bases from J, leaving 10 bases between. The CDR3 spans 15 residues.